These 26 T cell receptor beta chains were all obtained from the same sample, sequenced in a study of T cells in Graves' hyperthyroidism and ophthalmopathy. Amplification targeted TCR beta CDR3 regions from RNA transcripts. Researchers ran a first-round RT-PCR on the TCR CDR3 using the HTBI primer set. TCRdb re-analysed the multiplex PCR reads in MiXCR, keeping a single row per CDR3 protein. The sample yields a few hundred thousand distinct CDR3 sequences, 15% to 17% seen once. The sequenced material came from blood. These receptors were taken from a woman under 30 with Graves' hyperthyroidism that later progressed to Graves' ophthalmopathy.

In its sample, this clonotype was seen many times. CDR3 sequence (DNA): TGTGCCAGCAGTTACTCCGCGGGAGCGATCTACAATGAGCAGTTCTTC. Residues: CASSYSAGAIYNEQFF. The rearrangement links TRBV6-5 to TRBJ2-1; TRBD2 aligns across 7 bases. The CDR3 loop spans 16 amino acids. The germline gives CDR1 MNHEY, CDR2 SVGAGI. Germline trimming cut 0 bases from V and 3 bases from J; bases unmatched to any gene: 5.

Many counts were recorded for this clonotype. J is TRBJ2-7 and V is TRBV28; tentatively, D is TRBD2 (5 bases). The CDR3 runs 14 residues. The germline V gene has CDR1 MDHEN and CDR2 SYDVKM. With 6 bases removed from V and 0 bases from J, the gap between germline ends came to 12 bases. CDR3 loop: CASSYDYSSYEQYF. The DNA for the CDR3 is TGTGCCAGCAGCTATGACTACAGCTCCTACGAGCAGTACTTC.

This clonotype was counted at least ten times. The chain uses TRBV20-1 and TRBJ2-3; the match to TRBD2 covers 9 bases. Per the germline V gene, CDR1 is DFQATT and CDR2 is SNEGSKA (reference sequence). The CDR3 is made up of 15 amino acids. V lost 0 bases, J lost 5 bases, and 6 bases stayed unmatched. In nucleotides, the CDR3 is TGCAGTGCTAGAGACAGCGGGAGGAGTAGAGATACGCAGTATTTT. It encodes CSARDSGRSRDTQYF.

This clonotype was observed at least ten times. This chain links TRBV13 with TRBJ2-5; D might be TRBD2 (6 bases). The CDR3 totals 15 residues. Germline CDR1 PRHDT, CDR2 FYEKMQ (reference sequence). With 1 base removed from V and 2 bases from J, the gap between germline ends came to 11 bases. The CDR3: CASSLAAAGQETQYF. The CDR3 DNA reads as TGTGCCAGCAGCTTAGCGGCGGCGGGGCAAGAGACCCAGTACTTC.

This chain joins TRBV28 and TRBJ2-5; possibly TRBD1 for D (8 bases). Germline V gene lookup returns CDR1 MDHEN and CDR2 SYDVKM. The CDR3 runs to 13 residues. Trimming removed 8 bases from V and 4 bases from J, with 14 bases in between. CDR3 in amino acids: CASGQGGPETQYF. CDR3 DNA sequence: TGTGCCAGCGGACAGGGAGGGCCAGAGACCCAGTACTTC.

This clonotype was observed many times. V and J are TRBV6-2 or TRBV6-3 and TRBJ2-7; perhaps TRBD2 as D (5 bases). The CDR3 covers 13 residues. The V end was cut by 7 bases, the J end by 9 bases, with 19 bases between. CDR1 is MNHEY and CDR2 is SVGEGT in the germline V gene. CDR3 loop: CASIDLPPGGQYF. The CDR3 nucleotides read TGTGCCAGCATCGATTTGCCCCCCGGAGGGCAGTACTTC.

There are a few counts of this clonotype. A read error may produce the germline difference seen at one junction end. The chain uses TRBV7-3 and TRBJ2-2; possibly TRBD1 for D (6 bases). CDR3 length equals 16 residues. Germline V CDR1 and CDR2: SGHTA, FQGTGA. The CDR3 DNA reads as TGTGCCGGCAGCTTAAGGGCAGGGGCGAACACCGGGGAGCTGTTTTTT. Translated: CAGSLRAGANTGELFF.

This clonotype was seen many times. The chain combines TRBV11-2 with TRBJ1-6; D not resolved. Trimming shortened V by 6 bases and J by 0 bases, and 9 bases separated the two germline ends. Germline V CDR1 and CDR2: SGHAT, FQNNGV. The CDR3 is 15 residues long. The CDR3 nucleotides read TGTGCCAGCAGGGCCCCGAGCTCCTATAATTCACCCCTCCACTTT. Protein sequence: CASRAPSSYNSPLHF.

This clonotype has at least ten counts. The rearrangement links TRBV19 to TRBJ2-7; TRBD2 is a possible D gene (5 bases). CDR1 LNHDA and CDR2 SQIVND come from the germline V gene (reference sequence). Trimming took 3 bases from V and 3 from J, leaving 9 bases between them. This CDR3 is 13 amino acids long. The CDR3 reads CASSIADFYEQYF. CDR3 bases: TGTGCCAGTAGTATTGCGGACTTCTACGAGCAGTACTTC. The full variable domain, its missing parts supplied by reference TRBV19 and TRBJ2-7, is DGGITQSPKYLFRKEGQNVTLSCEQNLNHDAMYWYRQDPGQGLRLIYYSQIVNDFQKGDIAEGYSVSREKKESFPLTVTSAQKNPTAFYLCASSIADFYEQYFGPGTRLTVT.

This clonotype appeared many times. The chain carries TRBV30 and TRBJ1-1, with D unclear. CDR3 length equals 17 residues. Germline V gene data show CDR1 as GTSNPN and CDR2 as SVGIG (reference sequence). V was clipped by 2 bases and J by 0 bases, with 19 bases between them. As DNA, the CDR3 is TGTGCCTGGAGTTTAGGGCAACAGCGGCATCTGAACACTGAAGCTTTCTTT. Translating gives CAWSLGQQRHLNTEAFF. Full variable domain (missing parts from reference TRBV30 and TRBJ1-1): SQTIHQWPATLVQPVGSPLSLECTVEGTSNPNLYWYRQAAGRGLQLLFYSVGIGQISSEVPQNLSASRPQDRQFILSSKKLLLSDSGFYLCAWSLGQQRHLNTEAFFGQGTRLTVV.

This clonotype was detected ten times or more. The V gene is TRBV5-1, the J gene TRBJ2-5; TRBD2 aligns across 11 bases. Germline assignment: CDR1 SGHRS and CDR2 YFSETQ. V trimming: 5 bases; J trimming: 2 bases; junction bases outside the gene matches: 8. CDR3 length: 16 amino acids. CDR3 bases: TGCGCCAGCAGGACCGGGACTAGCGGTTATCAAGAGACCCAGTACTTC. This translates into CASRTGTSGYQETQYF.

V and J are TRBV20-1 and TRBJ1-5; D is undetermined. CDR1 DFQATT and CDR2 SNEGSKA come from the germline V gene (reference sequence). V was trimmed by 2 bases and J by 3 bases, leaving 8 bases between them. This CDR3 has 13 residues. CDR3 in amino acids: CSARREVNQPQHF. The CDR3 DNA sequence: TGCAGTGCTAGACGAGAAGTCAATCAGCCCCAGCATTTT.

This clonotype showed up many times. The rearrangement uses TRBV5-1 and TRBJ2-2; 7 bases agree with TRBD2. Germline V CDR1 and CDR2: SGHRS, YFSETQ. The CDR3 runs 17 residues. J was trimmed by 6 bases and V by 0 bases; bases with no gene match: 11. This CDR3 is CASSLVLAVRGSGELFF. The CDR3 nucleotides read TGCGCCAGCAGCTTGGTCCTAGCGGTACGGGGGTCCGGGGAGCTGTTTTTT.

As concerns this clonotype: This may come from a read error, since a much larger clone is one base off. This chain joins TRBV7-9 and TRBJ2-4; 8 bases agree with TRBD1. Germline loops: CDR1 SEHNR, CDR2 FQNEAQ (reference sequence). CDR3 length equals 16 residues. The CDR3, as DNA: TGTGCCAGCAGCCATAGACAGGGGAAGTCCAAAAACATTCGGTACTTC. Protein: CASSHRQGKSKNIRYF. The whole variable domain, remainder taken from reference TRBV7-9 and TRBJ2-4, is DTGVSQNPRHKITKRGQNVTFRCDPISEHNRLYWYRQTLGQGPEFLTYFQNEAQLEKSRLLSDRFSAERPKGSFSTLEIQRTEQGDSAMYLCASSHRQGKSKNIRYFGAGTRLSVL.

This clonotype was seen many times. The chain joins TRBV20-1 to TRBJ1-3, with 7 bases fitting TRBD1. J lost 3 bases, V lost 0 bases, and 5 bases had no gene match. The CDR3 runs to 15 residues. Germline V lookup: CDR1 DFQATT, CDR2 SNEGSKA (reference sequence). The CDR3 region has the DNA TGCAGTGCTAGAGATCGGGACAGCTTTGGAAACACCATATATTTT. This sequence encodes CSARDRDSFGNTIYF.

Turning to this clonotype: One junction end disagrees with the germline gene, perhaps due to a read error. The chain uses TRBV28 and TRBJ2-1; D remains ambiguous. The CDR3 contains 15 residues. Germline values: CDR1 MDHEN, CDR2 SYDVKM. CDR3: CASSSLFSGYNERFF. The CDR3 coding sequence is TGTGCCAGCAGTTCCTTGTTTTCAGGCTACAATGAGCGGTTCTTC.

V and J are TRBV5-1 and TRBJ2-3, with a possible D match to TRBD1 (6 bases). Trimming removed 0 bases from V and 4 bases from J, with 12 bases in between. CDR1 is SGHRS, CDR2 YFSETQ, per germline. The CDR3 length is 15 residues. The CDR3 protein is CASSLAGKGADTQYF. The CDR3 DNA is TGCGCCAGCAGCTTGGCGGGAAAGGGGGCAGATACGCAGTATTTT.

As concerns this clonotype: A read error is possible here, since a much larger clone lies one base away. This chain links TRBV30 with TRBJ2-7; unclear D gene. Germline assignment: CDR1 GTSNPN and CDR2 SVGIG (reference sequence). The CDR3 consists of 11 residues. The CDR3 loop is CAWRRGYERYF. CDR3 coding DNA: TGTGCCTGGAGGCGTGGATACGAGCGGTACTTC.

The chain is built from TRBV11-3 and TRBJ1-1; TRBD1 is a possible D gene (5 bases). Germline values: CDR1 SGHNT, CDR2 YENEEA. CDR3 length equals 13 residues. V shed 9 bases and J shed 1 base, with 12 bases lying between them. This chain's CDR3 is CASASGGNTEAFF. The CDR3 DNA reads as TGTGCCAGTGCCTCCGGGGGGAACACTGAAGCTTTCTTT.

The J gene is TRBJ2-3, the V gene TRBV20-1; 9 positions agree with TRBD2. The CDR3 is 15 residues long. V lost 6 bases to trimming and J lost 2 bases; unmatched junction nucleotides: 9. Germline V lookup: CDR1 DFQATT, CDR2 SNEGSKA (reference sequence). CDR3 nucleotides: TGCAGTGCGAGCGACGCTAGCGGGAACACAGATACGCAGTATTTT. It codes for CSASDASGNTDTQYF.

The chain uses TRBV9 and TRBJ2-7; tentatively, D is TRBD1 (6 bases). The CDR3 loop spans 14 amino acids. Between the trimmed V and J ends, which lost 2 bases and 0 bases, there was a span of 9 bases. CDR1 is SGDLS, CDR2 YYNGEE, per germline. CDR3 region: CASSVGQSSYEQYF. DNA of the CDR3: TGTGCCAGCAGCGTGGGACAATCCTCCTACGAGCAGTACTTC. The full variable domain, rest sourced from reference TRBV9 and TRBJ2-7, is DSGVTQTPKHLITATGQRVTLRCSPRSGDLSVYWYQQSLDQGLQFLIQYYNGEERAKGNILERFSAQQFPDLHSELNLSSLELGDSALYFCASSVGQSSYEQYFGPGTRLTVT.

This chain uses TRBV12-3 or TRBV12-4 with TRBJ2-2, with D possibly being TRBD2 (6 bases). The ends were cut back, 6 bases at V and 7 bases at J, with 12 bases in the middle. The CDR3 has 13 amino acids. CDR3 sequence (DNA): TGTGCCAGCAGGGGAGGTGGGGTCGGGGAGCTGTTTTTT. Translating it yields CASRGGGVGELFF.

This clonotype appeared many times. The CDR3 loop reads CASSVGTSSNEQFF. CDR3 nucleotides: TGTGCCAGCAGCGTTGGGACTAGCAGCAATGAGCAGTTCTTC. The rearrangement links TRBV9 to TRBJ2-1; 9 positions match TRBD2. Trimming cost V 2 bases and J 6 bases; bases outside gene matches: 3. The CDR3 totals 14 residues. The germline V gene encodes CDR1 SGDLS and CDR2 YYNGEE.

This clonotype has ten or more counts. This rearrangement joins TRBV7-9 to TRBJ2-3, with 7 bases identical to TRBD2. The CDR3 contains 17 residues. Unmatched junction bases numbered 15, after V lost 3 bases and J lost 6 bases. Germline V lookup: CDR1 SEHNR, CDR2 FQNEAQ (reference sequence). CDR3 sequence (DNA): TGTGCCAGCAGCTTCCCCCGTGTCCCTAGCGGTGCGGATACGCAGTATTTT. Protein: CASSFPRVPSGADTQYF.

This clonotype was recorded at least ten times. This chain's CDR3 is CASSPGTGGTTREQFF. The CDR3 coding sequence is TGTGCCAGCAGCCCAGGGACAGGAGGCACTACAAGGGAGCAGTTCTTC. This chain connects TRBV11-2 to TRBJ2-1; TRBD1 agrees at 8 bases. Trimming took 5 bases from V and 10 from J; bases not matched to a gene: 16. The CDR3 is made up of 16 amino acids. Germline CDR1 SGHAT, CDR2 FQNNGV. The full variable domain, completed using reference TRBV11-2 and TRBJ2-1, is EAGVAQSPRYKIIEKRQSVAFWCNPISGHATLYWYQQILGQGPKLLIQFQNNGVVDDSQLPKDRFSAERLKGVDSTLKIQPAKLEDSAVYLCASSPGTGGTTREQFFGPGTRLTVL.

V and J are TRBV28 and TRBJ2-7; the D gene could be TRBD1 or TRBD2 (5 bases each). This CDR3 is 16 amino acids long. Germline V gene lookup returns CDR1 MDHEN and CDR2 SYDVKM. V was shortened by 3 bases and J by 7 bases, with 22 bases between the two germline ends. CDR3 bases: TGTGCCAGCAGTTTTCTGGGGACCGGGAACCTCAAAGAGCAGTACTTC. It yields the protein CASSFLGTGNLKEQYF. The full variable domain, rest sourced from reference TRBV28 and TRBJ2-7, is DVKVTQSSRYLVKRTGEKVFLECVQDMDHENMFWYRQDPGLGLRLIYFSYDVKMKEKGDIPEGYSVSREKKERFSLILESASTNQTSMYLCASSFLGTGNLKEQYFGPGTRLTVT.